The 23 T cell receptor beta chains in this list originate from one sample, sequenced in a study of cytomegalovirus exposure and HLA in healthy donors. The PCR contained 60 Vbeta and 13 Jbeta primers. Libraries were prepared by immunoSEQ multiplex PCR; TCRdb keeps only in-frame clonotypes and omits some of them. The sample carries roughly 120,000 clones, about 68% recorded once. Sequencing was performed on PBMCs. The receptors were gathered from a middle-aged woman in good health and CMV-seropositive.

The rearrangement links TRBV28 to TRBJ2-5; tentatively, D is TRBD2 (6 bases). In germline, CDR1 is MDHEN, CDR2 SYDVKM. V dropped 4 bases and J dropped 5 bases, with 14 bases sitting between them. The CDR3 totals 14 residues. CDR3 nucleotides: TGTGCCAGCAGTTCCGGGGACTGGAGGGAGACCCAGTACTTC. Its translation is CASSSGDWRETQYF.

This chain links TRBV6-5 with TRBJ1-4, with 7 bases matching TRBD1. CDR3 size: 14 residues. V gave up 6 bases and J gave up 1 base; unmatched junction bases: 2. The germline CDR1 and CDR2 sequences are MNHEY and SVGAGI. The CDR3 sequence: CASSRTGTNEKLFF. CDR3 DNA sequence: TGTGCCAGCAGCAGGACAGGAACTAATGAAAAACTGTTTTTT.

This chain links TRBV29-1 with TRBJ2-2, with TRBD2 matching 7 bases. In germline, CDR1 is SQVTM, CDR2 ANQGSEA. V lost 0 bases to trimming and J lost 6 bases; unmatched junction nucleotides: 7. The CDR3 runs to 15 residues. CDR3 DNA sequence: TGCAGCGTTGAAGATCCCGGGAGGTTTTCCGGGGAGCTGTTTTTT. It codes for CSVEDPGRFSGELFF.

The rearrangement links TRBV27 to TRBJ2-2, with 11 bases that match TRBD1. This CDR3 contains 15 residues. The ends lost 4 bases at V and 7 bases at J; junction bases unmatched: 5. The germline V gene encodes CDR1 MNHEY and CDR2 SMNVEV (reference sequence). CDR3 in DNA: TGTGCCAGCAGTTCTCCGGGACAGGGGGACGGGGAGCTGTTTTTT. The encoded protein is CASSSPGQGDGELFF.

The V gene is TRBV19, the J gene TRBJ2-2; TRBD2 matches 14 bases. Germline trimming cut 4 bases from V and 0 bases from J; bases unmatched to any gene: 13. The CDR3 length is 21 residues. The V gene's germline CDR1 is LNHDA and CDR2 SQIVND (reference sequence). The DNA for the CDR3 is TGTGCCAGTAGTAACGATCCGGGACTAGCGGGAGCATTAGCGAACACCGGGGAGCTGTTTTTT. Translated, it gives CASSNDPGLAGALANTGELFF.

This chain uses TRBV28 with TRBJ2-2; TRBD2 matches 12 bases. J lost 5 bases, V lost 10 bases, and 5 bases had no gene match. CDR3 length equals 14 residues. Per the germline V gene, CDR1 is MDHEN and CDR2 is SYDVKM. The CDR3 DNA follows: TGTGCCATCTTGACTAGCGGGAGAACCGGGGAGCTGTTTTTT. It specifies CAILTSGRTGELFF.

J is TRBJ1-2 and V is TRBV4-3; D remains ambiguous. Trimming stripped 0 bases from V and 7 bases from J, with 6 bases between. The CDR3 loop spans 12 amino acids. Germline V gene data show CDR1 as LGHNA and CDR2 as YSLEER. In nucleotides, the CDR3 is TGCGCCAGCAGCCAAGAGCGAGTTGGCTACACCTTC. Protein product: CASSQERVGYTF.

This sequence joins TRBV15 and TRBJ2-7; D may be TRBD2 (6 bases). V was shortened by 4 bases and J by 6 bases, with 16 bases between the two germline ends. The CDR3 has 14 residues. CDR1 and CDR2 (germline): LNHNV, YYDKDF (reference sequence). The CDR3 coding sequence is TGTGCCACCAGCACGCGGACTACCCATCGCGAGCAGTACTTC. Residues: CATSTRTTHREQYF.

The chain uses TRBV7-9 and TRBJ2-1, with D possibly being TRBD2 (6 bases). V was pared by 4 bases and J by 3 bases, with 10 bases between. The germline V gene encodes CDR1 SEHNR and CDR2 FQNEAQ (reference sequence). The CDR3 extends over 14 amino acids. DNA of the CDR3: TGTGCCAGCAGCTCACTAGCTCTCTACAATGAGCAGTTCTTC. Translation: CASSSLALYNEQFF.

The V and J genes are TRBV25-1 and TRBJ2-3; the match to TRBD2 covers 8 bases. The CDR3 sequence is 16 residues long. V dropped 4 bases and J dropped 3; count of bases not matched to a gene: 9. Germline CDR1 is MGHDK and CDR2 is SYGVNS. The CDR3 reads CASSGSGAVGTDTQYF. For the CDR3, the DNA is TGTGCCAGCAGTGGTAGCGGGGCGGTGGGGACAGATACGCAGTATTTT.

The sample holds one count of this clone. The V call is TRBV4-3, the J call TRBJ2-5; D uncertain. Per the germline V gene, CDR1 is LGHNA and CDR2 is YSLEER. CDR3 size: 10 residues. V lost 7 bases, J lost 3 bases, and 3 bases lay in between. The CDR3 DNA is TGCGCCAGCACCGAAGAGACCCAGTACTTC. Translated: CASTEETQYF.

This chain connects TRBV7-8 to TRBJ2-3, with a weak D call TRBD2 (5 bases). V was pared by 1 base and J by 2 bases, with 13 bases between. Germline CDR1 reads SGHVS; CDR2 reads FQNEAQ. CDR3 length: 16 amino acids. The CDR3 DNA reads as TGTGCCAGCAGCTTAGGTCCGGCGGGCAACACAGATACGCAGTATTTT. This sequence encodes CASSLGPAGNTDTQYF.

This clone was seen only once. This chain uses TRBV10-3 with TRBJ1-2, with D perhaps TRBD1 (6 bases). Trimming took 10 bases from V and 5 from J, leaving 20 bases between them. The V gene's germline CDR1 is ENHRY and CDR2 SYGVKD. CDR3 length: 14 amino acids. CDR3 bases: TGTGCCACGTCCCCGCAGGGGACGGGTTATGGCTACACCTTC. It codes for CATSPQGTGYGYTF.

This chain joins TRBV2 and TRBJ2-5, with D perhaps TRBD1 (5 bases). CDR3 length: 13 amino acids. The V end lost 5 bases, the J end lost 11 bases, and 18 bases lay between the germline ends. The V gene's germline CDR1 is SNHLY and CDR2 FYNNEI. The CDR3 DNA reads as TGTGCCAGCAGTAGGGGTCGCTACGTAGAGCAGTACTTC. Translated: CASSRGRYVEQYF.

This chain connects TRBV29-1 to TRBJ1-2, with a tentative D call TRBD1 (6 bases). Between the trimmed V and J ends, which lost 3 bases and 8 bases, there was a span of 16 bases. The CDR3 is 13 residues long. CDR1 and CDR2 (germline): SQVTM, ANQGSEA. The CDR3 sequence: CSVDLTGDGGYTF. In nucleotides, the CDR3 is TGCAGCGTTGATCTGACAGGTGACGGGGGCTACACCTTC.

As regards this clone: A junction boundary mismatches the germline segment, possibly from a read error. Other DNA sequences in the sample encode the same CDR3. V is TRBV13 and J is TRBJ2-2; the match to TRBD2 covers 10 bases. Germline V gene lookup returns CDR1 PRHDT and CDR2 FYEKMQ (reference sequence). This CDR3 region has 16 residues. CDR3 DNA sequence: TGTGCCACCCAAACTAGCGGGAAAATGGGGACCGGGGAGCTGTTCTTT. It codes for CATQTSGKMGTGELFF.

The rearrangement uses TRBV19 and TRBJ2-5; 9 bases fit TRBD1. CDR3 size: 16 residues. CDR1 is LNHDA and CDR2 is SQIVND in the germline V gene (reference sequence). The J segment lost 4 bases and the V segment lost 2 bases, leaving 8 bases of the junction unmatched. Here the CDR3 reads CASSISWTGEGETQYF. For the CDR3, the DNA is TGTGCCAGTAGTATATCCTGGACAGGGGAGGGAGAGACCCAGTACTTC. The full variable domain, with the rest looked up from reference TRBV19 and TRBJ2-5, is DGGITQSPKYLFRKEGQNVTLSCEQNLNHDAMYWYRQDPGQGLRLIYYSQIVNDFQKGDIAEGYSVSREKKESFPLTVTSAQKNPTAFYLCASSISWTGEGETQYFGPGTRLLVL.

The chain joins TRBV23-1 to TRBJ1-2; the match to TRBD1 covers 7 bases. TRBV23-1 is known as an ORF, though its function is uncertain. This CDR3 is built from 16 residues. Germline trimming cut 0 bases from V and 3 bases from J; bases unmatched to any gene: 7. This CDR3 reads CASSQSPRGTDYGYTF. The CDR3 nucleotides are TGCGCCAGCAGTCAATCGCCCAGGGGGACGGACTATGGCTACACCTTC.

The V call is TRBV5-6, the J call TRBJ2-5; TRBD1 is a possible D gene (6 bases). With the DNA end fitting TRBJ2-7 better, the J assignment may be wrong. Looked up from germline, CDR1 is SGHDT and CDR2 is YYEEEE. The CDR3 consists of 15 residues. The CDR3 DNA reads as TGTGCCAGCAGCTTGTACGCAGGGGCATGGTACGAGCAGTACTTC. It encodes CASSLYAGAWYEQYF.

This clone was detected once. This chain joins TRBV18 and TRBJ2-5; D ambiguous. V gave up 3 bases and J gave up 4 bases, with 6 bases separating them. Germline CDR1 KGHSH, CDR2 LQKENI. The CDR3 covers 12 residues. CDR3 protein: CASSPTRETQYF. Written as DNA, the CDR3 is TGTGCCAGCTCACCTACGAGAGAGACCCAGTACTTC.

V and J are TRBV4-3 and TRBJ1-1, with TRBD1 matching 7 bases. This CDR3 contains 14 residues. V was clipped by 0 bases and J by 10 bases; unmatched bases: 8. The V gene's germline CDR1 is LGHNA and CDR2 YSLEER. The DNA of the CDR3 is TGCGCCAGCAGCCAAGATGGTATAGAGGGGGCAGCTTTCTTT. This sequence encodes CASSQDGIEGAAFF.

In DNA form, the CDR3 reads TGTGCCAGCAGCCCGGGACTAGCGGGAGTCACCGGGGAGCTGTTTTTT. This encodes CASSPGLAGVTGELFF. The genes are TRBV7-3 and TRBJ2-2; 14 bases agree with TRBD2. V gave up 5 bases and J gave up 4 bases; unmatched junction bases: 3. Germline assignment: CDR1 SGHTA and CDR2 FQGTGA. The CDR3 covers 16 residues.

The chain joins TRBV2 to TRBJ2-7, with D hard to call. The V and J ends lost 7 bases and 2 bases respectively, with 15 bases between them. Germline V gives CDR1 SNHLY, CDR2 FYNNEI. CDR3 length equals 14 residues. The CDR3 DNA reads TGTGCCAGCATTCCAACGCGGAACGCCTACGAGCAGTACTTC. This codes for CASIPTRNAYEQYF.